This T cell receptor (beta chain) was captured in a study of shared clonotypes between healthy human individuals. The table came from immunoSEQ multiplex PCR; TCRdb's copy has only in-frame clones and leaves some out. In the table there are about 490,000 clones, approximately 84% of which are singletons. V was clipped by 7 bases and J by 2 bases, with 21 bases between them. This CDR3 is built from 17 residues. Germline assignment: CDR1 SGHTA and CDR2 FQGNSA. Healthy HIV-negative adults without recent acute infections or vaccinations served as donors. This receptor was obtained from a woman in her 40s in good health. Some clones in this sample may be carry-over from other donors' samples. The sequencing sample was made of PBMCs. The chain recombines TRBV7-2 with TRBJ1-3; maybe TRBD1 (6 bases). The DNA of the CDR3 is TGTGCCAGCACCACAGGGAGGGTTGGTTCTGCTGGAAACACCATATATTTT. This encodes CASTTGRVGSAGNTIYF.